The 15 T cell receptor beta chains in this list originate from one sample, sequenced in a study of PD-L1 blockade in urothelial cancer. The assay was immunoSEQ multiplex PCR, and TCRdb's table has in-frame clones only and misses some. The table lists over 65,000 clones, 80% to 90% of them singletons. The sample here was PBMCs, taken around atezolizumab (anti-PD-L1) treatment. These receptors originate from a man aged 65-85 years with urothelial cancer.

This chain links TRBV10-3 with TRBJ2-7; 8 bases fit TRBD1. The CDR3 consists of 15 residues. Germline values: CDR1 ENHRY, CDR2 SYGVKD. Unmatched junction bases numbered 11, after V lost 3 bases and J lost 7 bases. The CDR3 DNA is TGTGCCATCAGTGATCAGGGGGCCAATTACCGAGAGCAGTACTTC. This sequence encodes CAISDQGANYREQYF.

The chain carries TRBV6-5 and TRBJ2-2; tentative D call: TRBD1 (5 bases). The CDR3 has 14 amino acids. CDR1 is MNHEY and CDR2 is SVGAGI in the germline V gene. V was clipped by 6 bases and J by 6 bases, with 14 bases between them. The CDR3 protein is CASRPDMIPGELFF. The CDR3 DNA reads TGTGCCAGCAGACCGGACATGATCCCCGGGGAGCTGTTTTTT.

The chain couples TRBV28 to TRBJ2-5; D may be TRBD2 (6 bases). The V end was cut by 1 base, the J end by 4 bases, with 16 bases between. The germline V gene encodes CDR1 MDHEN and CDR2 SYDVKM. This CDR3 has 16 amino acids. CDR3 region: CASSLSPGEQRETQYF. DNA of the CDR3: TGTGCCAGCAGTTTATCTCCGGGGGAGCAAAGAGAGACCCAGTACTTC. Full variable domain (rest looked up from reference TRBV28 and TRBJ2-5): DVKVTQSSRYLVKRTGEKVFLECVQDMDHENMFWYRQDPGLGLRLIYFSYDVKMKEKGDIPEGYSVSREKKERFSLILESASTNQTSMYLCASSLSPGEQRETQYFGPGTRLLVL.

The chain links TRBV29-1 to TRBJ2-1; 10 nucleotides line up with TRBD2. The CDR3 is 11 amino acids. V lost 7 bases and J lost 9; bases outside the gene matches: 3. Looked up from germline, CDR1 is SQVTM and CDR2 is ANQGSEA. Written as DNA, the CDR3 is TGCAGCGCCGGGACTAGCGCTGAGCAGTTCTTC. Its protein product is CSAGTSAEQFF.

The chain carries TRBV9 and TRBJ2-2, with D maybe TRBD2 (5 bases). Germline V CDR1 and CDR2: SGDLS, YYNGEE. Trimming stripped 4 bases from V and 5 bases from J, with 9 bases between. The CDR3 is 13 residues long. The CDR3 DNA reads TGTGCCAGCAGCTTCTGGGAGACCGGGGAGCTGTTTTTT. Amino acids: CASSFWETGELFF.

The chain employs TRBV28 and TRBJ2-5; D perhaps matches TRBD1 (6 bases). V was pared by 6 bases and J by 5 bases, with 16 bases between. CDR1 and CDR2 from the germline V gene are MDHEN and SYDVKM. This CDR3 has 14 residues. CDR3 coding DNA: TGTGCCAGCAGCCCTTGGGCAGGGGACGAGACCCAGTACTTC. Protein: CASSPWAGDETQYF.

The sample holds one count of this clone. The gene calls are TRBV18 and TRBJ2-2; D unclear. V lost 3 bases and J lost 0, with 8 bases in between. The CDR3 has 15 residues. Germline V lookup: CDR1 KGHSH, CDR2 LQKENI. The DNA for the CDR3 is TGTGCCAGCTCACCCACAGAATCGAACACCGGGGAGCTGTTTTTT. Its translation: CASSPTESNTGELFF. Combining the CDR3 with reference TRBV18 and TRBJ2-2 gives the whole variable domain NAGVMQNPRHLVRRRGQEARLRCSPMKGHSHVYWYRQLPEEGLKFMVYLQKENIIDESGMPKERFSAEFPKEGPSILRIQQVVRGDSAAYFCASSPTESNTGELFFGEGSRLTVL.

V gene TRBV28 combines with J gene TRBJ2-7; D may be TRBD1 (6 bases). CDR3 length equals 15 residues. Per germline, CDR1 MDHEN and CDR2 SYDVKM. Deletions cut 4 bases from V and 3 bases from J, with 16 bases between. CDR3 residues: CASSSLTGNHYEQYF. The CDR3 DNA reads as TGTGCCAGCAGTTCACTAACAGGGAACCACTACGAGCAGTACTTC.

This clone was seen a handful of times. Other DNA sequences in this specimen translate into the identical CDR3. The genes are TRBV5-1 and TRBJ2-2; TRBD2 might be the D (6 bases). Germline CDR1 reads SGHRS; CDR2 reads YFSETQ. V lost 0 bases and J lost 7, with 7 bases in between. The CDR3 covers 13 residues. CDR3 nucleotides: TGCGCCAGCAGCTTGGCGGGGGACGGGGAGCTGTTTTTT. Its protein is CASSLAGDGELFF.

The chain links TRBV6-1 to TRBJ2-3, with a weak D call TRBD2 (5 bases). The germline CDR1 and CDR2 sequences are MNHNS and SASEGT. The CDR3 is made up of 18 amino acids. Trimming removed 0 bases from V and 0 bases from J, with 16 bases in between. The chain's CDR3 is CASSEASWRTASTDTQYF. CDR3 nucleotides: TGTGCCAGCAGTGAAGCGAGTTGGAGGACCGCTAGCACAGATACGCAGTATTTT.

The chain carries TRBV27 and TRBJ1-1; unclear D gene. V was shortened by 2 bases and J by 5 bases, with 12 bases between the two germline ends. CDR3 size: 14 residues. From germline, CDR1 is MNHEY and CDR2 SMNVEV (reference sequence). The CDR3 DNA sequence: TGTGCCAGCAGTTTAGGGGTCCTAGCGACTGAAGCTTTCTTT. Protein: CASSLGVLATEAFF.

The chain couples TRBV28 to TRBJ1-3, with a weak D call TRBD1 (6 bases). V lost 3 bases and J 3 bases, leaving 9 bases between the germline ends. The CDR3 is 14 amino acids. Germline assignment: CDR1 MDHEN and CDR2 SYDVKM. CDR3 region: CASSFGGGGNTIYF. The CDR3 DNA is TGTGCCAGCAGTTTTGGGGGCGGTGGAAACACCATATATTTT. Full variable domain (remainder filled in from reference TRBV28 and TRBJ1-3): DVKVTQSSRYLVKRTGEKVFLECVQDMDHENMFWYRQDPGLGLRLIYFSYDVKMKEKGDIPEGYSVSREKKERFSLILESASTNQTSMYLCASSFGGGGNTIYFGEGSWLTVV.

CDR3 amino acids: CATRPRGSTDTQYF. The CDR3 DNA sequence: TGTGCCACCCGCCCAAGGGGTAGCACAGATACGCAGTATTTT. The V gene is TRBV19, the J gene TRBJ2-3; possibly TRBD1 for D (5 bases). The CDR3 totals 14 residues. V lost 10 bases to trimming and J lost 0 bases, with 14 bases between them. The V gene's germline CDR1 is LNHDA and CDR2 SQIVND (reference sequence).

The chain links TRBV18 to TRBJ1-4; D is uncertain. This CDR3 is 14 amino acids long. V lost 6 bases, J lost 2 bases, and 10 bases lay in between. Per germline, CDR1 KGHSH and CDR2 LQKENI. The CDR3, as DNA: TGTGCCAGCTCCGAGGGTCCCACTAATGAAAAACTGTTTTTT. Amino acids: CASSEGPTNEKLFF.

The chain combines TRBV28 with TRBJ2-4, with 12 positions matching TRBD2. Germline assignment: CDR1 MDHEN and CDR2 SYDVKM. The junction had 6 bases not matched to a gene; V was cut back by 3 bases and J by 15 bases. This CDR3 contains 13 residues. The CDR3 reads CASSFRTSGNRYF. The CDR3 bases are TGTGCCAGCAGTTTCAGGACTAGCGGGAATAGGTACTTC.